The 23 T cell receptor beta chains below come from one sample, sequenced in a study of T cells after yellow fever vaccination (dated by TCRdb to between 2018 and 2020). Library method: 5' RACE. Sequenced using an Illumina NovaSeq 6000. TCRdb took the public reads, trimmed them with fastp at Q25, ran MiXCR for clone calling and kept in-frame beta chains. Rows merge per CDR3 protein into single entries with the most common DNA and genes. The sample includes a few hundred thousand distinct CDR3 sequences, with 3.2% observed a single time. 2.5% to 3.5% of the sample belongs to the ten largest clones. Sample treatment or condition, as interpreted from the label and publication: live attenuated yellow fever vaccine strain. The sequenced sample was CD4+ T cells sorted from PBMCs, obtained 10 days after the yellow fever booster vaccination. The receptor set was obtained from a man aged 18 to 29 who received the YFV17D yellow fever vaccine.

This clonotype was detected many times. The chain's CDR3 is CASSPPSRGNTEAFF. For the CDR3, the DNA is TGTGCCAGCAGCCCCCCGAGCCGGGGGAACACTGAAGCTTTCTTT. The chain is built from TRBV12-3 or TRBV12-4 and TRBJ1-1; unclear D gene. With 6 bases removed from V and 1 base from J, the gap between germline ends came to 15 bases. This CDR3 comprises 15 residues.

This clonotype showed up many times. This chain links TRBV4-2 with TRBJ2-2; 16 nucleotides match TRBD2. J gave up 4 bases and V 4 bases, and 9 bases lay outside the gene matches. The CDR3 totals 19 residues. Germline V gives CDR1 LGHNA, CDR2 YNFKEQ. The CDR3 DNA follows: TGTGCCAGCAGCCCCGGGACTAGCGGGGGGGCCCAGAGCACCGGGGAGCTGTTTTTT. Its protein is CASSPGTSGGAQSTGELFF.

This clonotype was recorded at least ten times. The gene calls are TRBV12-3 or TRBV12-4 and TRBJ2-1, with D tentatively TRBD1 (6 bases). The V end lost 4 bases, the J end lost 9 bases, and 16 bases lay between the germline ends. The CDR3 length is 14 residues. The CDR3 loop reads CASSWGQVLREQFF. The CDR3 nucleotides read TGTGCCAGCAGTTGGGGGCAGGTACTACGTGAGCAGTTCTTC.

This clonotype was seen many times. V is TRBV15 and J is TRBJ2-7, with a weak D call TRBD1 (6 bases). The CDR3 sequence is 20 residues long. V shed 0 bases and J shed 3 bases, with 27 bases lying between them. The germline CDR1 and CDR2 sequences are LNHNV and YYDKDF (reference sequence). The CDR3 nucleotides read TGTGCCACCAGCAGAGATCCCAGGGGTCGGGTCACCTCATTGAGCTACGAGCAGTACTTC. Its translation is CATSRDPRGRVTSLSYEQYF.

This clonotype was picked up many times. The chain couples TRBV6-2 or TRBV6-3 to TRBJ1-2; TRBD1 is a possible D gene (6 bases). Germline loops: CDR1 MNHEY, CDR2 SVGEGT. Trimming stripped 6 bases from V and 0 bases from J, with 14 bases between. The CDR3 is made up of 15 amino acids. The CDR3 is CASSSSRQANYGYTF. The CDR3 nucleotides are TGTGCCAGCAGCTCCTCCCGACAGGCTAACTATGGCTACACCTTC.

This sequence joins TRBV10-3 and TRBJ2-7; possible D gene TRBD2, 7 bases. The CDR3 sequence is 13 residues long. Germline V gene sequence: CDR1 ENHRY, CDR2 SYGVKD. V was pared by 6 bases and J by 3 bases, with 12 bases between. The CDR3 sequence: CAIRYREGYEQYF. DNA for the CDR3: TGTGCCATCAGGTACAGGGAGGGCTACGAGCAGTACTTC.

This clonotype has just a few counts. V gene TRBV20-1 combines with J gene TRBJ1-2; D uncertain. The CDR3 contains 14 residues. Germline V lookup: CDR1 DFQATT, CDR2 SNEGSKA (reference sequence). Trimming pared 1 base from V and 1 base from J, leaving 10 bases between. This CDR3 reads CSARAHTDNYGYTF. CDR3 coding DNA: TGCAGTGCTAGAGCACACACAGATAACTATGGCTACACCTTC.

Many counts were recorded for this clonotype. The chain couples TRBV27 to TRBJ2-3; TRBD2 matches at 9 bases. V shed 6 bases, J shed 4 bases, and the junction held 14 bases outside the gene matches. The germline V gene has CDR1 MNHEY and CDR2 SMNVEV (reference sequence). This CDR3 spans 17 amino acids. This CDR3 reads CASRDLKAGGIPDTQYF. CDR3 nucleotide sequence: TGTGCCAGCAGGGATCTCAAGGCGGGGGGGATTCCAGATACGCAGTATTTT.

The CDR3 loop reads CSAPTSVQETQYF. The CDR3 DNA reads TGCAGTGCTCCGACTAGCGTACAAGAGACCCAGTACTTC. This chain joins TRBV20-1 and TRBJ2-5, with 8 bases fitting TRBD2. The ends lost 5 bases at V and 2 bases at J; junction bases unmatched: 4. Germline CDR1 reads DFQATT; CDR2 reads SNEGSKA (reference sequence). The CDR3 contains 13 residues.

Ten or more counts support this clonotype. The rearrangement joins TRBV5-1 to TRBJ2-3; 12 bases map to TRBD2. CDR3 length: 15 amino acids. Germline V gives CDR1 SGHRS, CDR2 YFSETQ. Trimming at V came to 3 bases and at J to 3 bases, leaving 2 bases not matched to a gene. The CDR3 reads CASSSGLAGTDTQYF. CDR3 DNA sequence: TGCGCCAGCAGCTCTGGACTAGCGGGGACAGATACGCAGTATTTT.

CDR3 protein: CASSQGIPNLATGELFF. The CDR3 bases are TGCGCCAGCAGCCAAGGGATTCCTAATCTGGCCACCGGGGAGCTGTTTTTT. The chain employs TRBV4-1 and TRBJ2-2; D not resolved. Germline V lookup: CDR1 MGHRA, CDR2 YSYEKL. Trimming left V 1 base short and J 4 bases short, with 16 bases between. CDR3 size: 17 residues.

This clonotype turned up a few times. The gene calls are TRBV5-5 and TRBJ2-7; a weak D match, TRBD1 (5 bases). With 5 bases removed from V and 3 bases from J, the gap between germline ends came to 9 bases. The CDR3 length is 12 residues. CDR1 is SGHKS and CDR2 is YYEKEE in the germline V gene (reference sequence). CDR3 loop: CASRDSFYEQYF. Written as DNA, the CDR3 is TGTGCCAGCAGAGACAGCTTCTACGAGCAGTACTTC.

At least ten counts were recorded for this clonotype. The chain links TRBV18 to TRBJ1-1; 7 nucleotides align to TRBD1. V was clipped by 0 bases and J by 5 bases; unmatched bases: 6. The CDR3 contains 15 residues. The germline V gene has CDR1 KGHSH and CDR2 LQKENI. The CDR3 protein is CASSPPSGGRTEAFF. In DNA, the CDR3 is TGTGCCAGCTCACCACCGTCAGGGGGAAGAACTGAAGCTTTCTTT. The full variable domain, completed using reference TRBV18 and TRBJ1-1, is NAGVMQNPRHLVRRRGQEARLRCSPMKGHSHVYWYRQLPEEGLKFMVYLQKENIIDESGMPKERFSAEFPKEGPSILRIQQVVRGDSAAYFCASSPPSGGRTEAFFGQGTRLTVV.

This sequence joins TRBV5-4 and TRBJ2-5; either TRBD1 or TRBD2 may supply D (6 bases each). The V end lost 2 bases, the J end lost 7 bases, and 15 bases lay between the germline ends. Germline values: CDR1 SGHNT, CDR2 YYREEE (reference sequence). This CDR3 has 14 residues. CDR3 region: CASSLRGPLGTQYF. The CDR3 DNA follows: TGTGCCAGCAGCTTACGGGGGCCCCTCGGGACCCAGTACTTC.

This clonotype has ten or more counts. The chain combines TRBV7-2 with TRBJ2-5, with 7 bases aligning to TRBD2. With 1 base clipped from V and 3 bases from J, the junction kept 2 bases outside the gene matches. This CDR3 is built from 14 residues. Per germline, CDR1 SGHTA and CDR2 FQGNSA. This CDR3 reads CASSLGAGEETQYF. As DNA, the CDR3 is TGTGCCAGCAGCTTAGGGGCGGGGGAAGAGACCCAGTACTTC.

The rearrangement links TRBV20-1 to TRBJ1-4, with D uncertain. Trimming pared 3 bases from V and 8 bases from J, leaving 4 bases between. CDR1 and CDR2 (germline): DFQATT, SNEGSKA (reference sequence). CDR3 size: 10 residues. The CDR3 nucleotides are TGCAGTGCTAGGGGCGAAAAACTGTTTTTT. Its translation is CSARGEKLFF.

In its sample, this clonotype was seen many times. The chain couples TRBV20-1 to TRBJ1-1, with 10 positions matching TRBD1. The V gene end was trimmed by 6 bases and the J gene end by 2 bases; junction bases not matched to a gene: 6. The germline CDR1 and CDR2 sequences are DFQATT and SNEGSKA (reference sequence). The CDR3 spans 14 residues. CDR3 DNA sequence: TGCAGTGCAACCGGGACAGGGGCAAACACTGAAGCTTTCTTT. This gives the protein CSATGTGANTEAFF.

This clonotype has only a few counts. The rearrangement uses TRBV5-1 and TRBJ2-6, with 7 bases fitting TRBD1. CDR3 length equals 17 residues. Trimming took 6 bases from V and 2 from J; bases not matched to a gene: 11. Germline values: CDR1 SGHRS, CDR2 YFSETQ. The CDR3 nucleotides read TGCGCCAGCACCCTCCGAGCGACAGGGACTGGGGCCAACGTCCTGACTTTC. It yields the protein CASTLRATGTGANVLTF.

This clonotype occurred many times. J is TRBJ1-1 and V is TRBV5-1, with D unclear. This CDR3 is 12 amino acids long. The germline gives CDR1 SGHRS, CDR2 YFSETQ. Trimming cost V 7 bases and J 4 bases, with 11 bases left between them. CDR3 sequence reads: CASGGEITEAFF. The CDR3 nucleotides read TGCGCCAGCGGTGGGGAGATCACTGAAGCTTTCTTT.

Many counts were recorded for this clonotype. The V gene is TRBV30, the J gene TRBJ1-5; weak D call: TRBD1 (6 bases). CDR1 and CDR2 from the germline V gene are GTSNPN and SVGIG (reference sequence). V lost 5 bases, J lost 1 base, and 6 bases lay in between. The CDR3 totals 12 residues. The chain's CDR3 is CAWGQSNQPQHF. The CDR3 bases are TGTGCCTGGGGACAGAGCAATCAGCCCCAGCATTTT.

In its sample, this clonotype was seen a few times. The rearrangement uses TRBV20-1 and TRBJ2-2; D may be TRBD1 (6 bases). V was clipped by 6 bases and J by 0 bases, with 23 bases between them. Germline V gives CDR1 DFQATT, CDR2 SNEGSKA (reference sequence). This CDR3 contains 18 residues. The CDR3, as DNA: TGCAGTGCGCAGAGGGGTTGGGGGCAGACTACGAACACCGGGGAGCTGTTTTTT. It encodes CSAQRGWGQTTNTGELFF.

This clonotype was counted many times. The V call is TRBV7-2, the J call TRBJ2-5; D is unclear. This CDR3 has 13 residues. Germline CDR1 is SGHTA and CDR2 is FQGNSA. V gave up 2 bases and J gave up 4 bases, with 8 bases separating them. The CDR3 reads CASSLLLRETQYF. CDR3 nucleotides: TGTGCCAGCAGCTTACTCCTGAGAGAGACCCAGTACTTC.

This clonotype has ten or more counts. The chain combines TRBV7-2 with TRBJ2-2; D not certain. The CDR3 has 13 residues. CDR1 SGHTA and CDR2 FQGNSA come from the germline V gene. Trimming shortened V by 1 base and J by 4 bases, and 4 bases separated the two germline ends. The CDR3 coding sequence is TGTGCCAGCAGCTTAGACCTCACCGGGGAGCTGTTTTTT. The encoded protein is CASSLDLTGELFF.